One sample yielded the 7 T cell receptor beta chains listed below, sequenced in a study of CD8+CD57+ T cells in acquired aplastic anemia. Flow cytometry had shown expanded CD8+CD57+ cells in the patients chosen for sequencing. Genomic DNA acted as the template from which TCR beta VDJ combination and CDR3 sequence profiling were carried out. One entry per CDR3 protein, called by TCRdb with MiXCR from the reads. The profile shows over 150,000 distinct CDR3 sequences, 71% of them singletons. Sequenced sample: sorted CD4+, CD8+, or CD8+CD57+ T cells (not recorded which) from PBMCs. These receptors all come from a human donor with aplastic anemia.

J is TRBJ1-5 and V is TRBV7-2; maybe TRBD1 (6 bases). The V gene lost 5 bases and the J gene lost 4 bases, with 15 bases spanning the gap. The CDR3 covers 15 residues. Looked up from germline, CDR1 is SGHTA and CDR2 is FQGNSA. As DNA, the CDR3 is TGTGCCAGCAGCGCTCCAGGGGATGGGAATCAGCCCCAGCATTTT. This codes for CASSAPGDGNQPQHF.

The chain carries TRBV29-1 and TRBJ2-7, with 7 bases lining up with TRBD1. V lost 6 bases, J lost 5 bases, and 7 bases stayed unmatched. The CDR3 runs to 12 residues. Germline CDR1 SQVTM, CDR2 ANQGSEA. CDR3 in DNA: TGCAGCGTAGTAGTAGGGGGCGACGAGCAGTACTTC. It encodes CSVVVGGDEQYF.

The chain has TRBV12-3 or TRBV12-4 and TRBJ2-5; 10 bases are shared with TRBD2. The CDR3 runs 13 residues. The V segment lost 6 bases and the J segment 6 bases; nucleotides outside the gene matches: 4. CDR3 region: CASRLAGEKTQYF. The CDR3 DNA is TGTGCCAGCAGGCTAGCGGGAGAAAAGACCCAGTACTTC.

This clonotype has only a few counts. The V and J genes are TRBV7-2 and TRBJ2-3, with TRBD2 identical over 8 bases. The CDR3 loop spans 15 amino acids. CDR1 SGHTA and CDR2 FQGNSA come from the germline V gene. V trimming: 5 bases; J trimming: 3 bases; junction bases outside the gene matches: 7. The CDR3 DNA reads as TGTGCCAGCAGCCCAAGCGGGGGCGTAACAGATACGCAGTATTTT. Its protein product is CASSPSGGVTDTQYF.

This chain links TRBV19 with TRBJ2-7; D is unresolved. Per the germline V gene, CDR1 is LNHDA and CDR2 is SQIVND (reference sequence). The V and J ends lost 8 bases and 0 bases respectively, with 14 bases between them. This CDR3 is built from 14 residues. CDR3 nucleotide sequence: TGTGCCAGTCGGCGATTCCACAACTCCTACGAGCAGTACTTC. Translated: CASRRFHNSYEQYF. Together with reference TRBV19 and TRBJ2-7, the CDR3 gives the full variable domain: DGGITQSPKYLFRKEGQNVTLSCEQNLNHDAMYWYRQDPGQGLRLIYYSQIVNDFQKGDIAEGYSVSREKKESFPLTVTSAQKNPTAFYLCASRRFHNSYEQYFGPGTRLTVT.

V and J are TRBV7-9 and TRBJ2-7; 7 bases align to TRBD2. V lost 4 bases, J lost 4 bases, and 7 bases stayed unmatched. This CDR3 contains 14 residues. Germline CDR1 and CDR2: SEHNR and FQNEAQ (reference sequence). CDR3 amino acids: CASSYTGTTYEQYF. CDR3 DNA sequence: TGTGCCAGCAGCTACACCGGGACTACGTACGAGCAGTACTTC.

The CDR3 bases are TGTGCCAGCAGAATTGGACAGGGCCGGGAAGCTTTCTTT. This gives the protein CASRIGQGREAFF. The chain uses TRBV6-1 and TRBJ1-1, with TRBD1 identical over 8 bases. This CDR3 has 13 amino acids. Germline V lookup: CDR1 MNHNS, CDR2 SASEGT. V dropped 6 bases and J dropped 8; count of bases not matched to a gene: 8.